Listed here are 10 T cell receptor beta chains from one sample, sequenced in a study of cytomegalovirus exposure and HLA in healthy donors. The study ran its PCR with 60 Vbeta and 13 Jbeta primers. The method was immunoSEQ multiplex PCR; TCRdb's version includes in-frame clones alone and lacks a portion of them. The table lists 150,000 to 200,000 clones, approximately 70% of them singletons. The sample comprised PBMCs. The receptors come from a woman in her 30s in good health and CMV-seronegative.

This chain joins TRBV27 and TRBJ1-1; D may be TRBD1 (6 bases). V was shortened by 6 bases and J by 1 base, with 15 bases between the two germline ends. Germline loops: CDR1 MNHEY, CDR2 SMNVEV (reference sequence). The CDR3 has 15 residues. CDR3 residues: CASRNIGQRNTEAFF. The CDR3 nucleotides are TGTGCCAGCAGAAATATCGGACAGCGGAACACTGAAGCTTTCTTT.

The gene calls are TRBV4-2 and TRBJ1-4; TRBD1 matches at 10 bases. The junction had 11 bases not matched to a gene; V was cut back by 2 bases and J by 5 bases. In germline, CDR1 is LGHNA, CDR2 YNFKEQ. This CDR3 is 18 amino acids long. The CDR3 loop is CASSQPSYRGQGNEKLFF. CDR3 DNA: TGTGCCAGCAGCCAACCTTCGTATAGGGGACAGGGGAATGAAAAACTGTTTTTT.

This clone was counted once. The V and J genes are TRBV28 and TRBJ1-5; TRBD1 agrees at 9 bases. V was clipped by 6 bases and J by 4 bases; unmatched bases: 4. The CDR3 is 14 amino acids. From germline, CDR1 is MDHEN and CDR2 SYDVKM. CDR3 DNA sequence: TGTGCCAGCAGCTGGGACAGGGTTAATCAGCCCCAGCATTTT. Translating gives CASSWDRVNQPQHF.

This sequence joins TRBV7-9 and TRBJ2-7; D is uncertain. Germline assignment: CDR1 SEHNR and CDR2 FQNEAQ (reference sequence). V was pared by 1 base and J by 6 bases, with 10 bases between. The length of the CDR3 is 13 residues. The CDR3 loop is CASSLGPPGEQYF. The CDR3 DNA reads TGTGCCAGCAGCTTAGGACCGCCAGGCGAGCAGTACTTC. The full variable domain, in which reference TRBV7-9 and TRBJ2-7 provide the parts outside the CDR3, is DTGVSQNPRHKITKRGQNVTFRCDPISEHNRLYWYRQTLGQGPEFLTYFQNEAQLEKSRLLSDRFSAERPKGSFSTLEIQRTEQGDSAMYLCASSLGPPGEQYFGPGTRLTVT.

V gene TRBV19 combines with J gene TRBJ2-1; possibly TRBD2 for D (6 bases). Germline CDR1 LNHDA, CDR2 SQIVND (reference sequence). V dropped 3 bases and J dropped 2 bases, with 8 bases sitting between them. This CDR3 is built from 14 residues. The CDR3 loop reads CASSMLATYNEQFF. The DNA of the CDR3 is TGTGCCAGTAGTATGCTAGCGACCTACAATGAGCAGTTCTTC.

The chain couples TRBV7-3 to TRBJ2-1; 8 bases align to TRBD2. CDR3 length: 16 amino acids. With 3 bases clipped from V and 6 bases from J, the junction kept 10 bases outside the gene matches. Per the germline V gene, CDR1 is SGHTA and CDR2 is FQGTGA. The chain's CDR3 is CASSLNGIAGINEQFF. The CDR3 DNA reads TGTGCCAGCAGCTTGAACGGGATAGCGGGGATCAATGAGCAGTTCTTC.

This rearrangement joins TRBV7-9 to TRBJ2-5; 10 positions match TRBD2. The CDR3 length is 14 residues. V shed 8 bases, J shed 2 bases, and the junction held 5 bases outside the gene matches. CDR1 is SEHNR and CDR2 is FQNEAQ in the germline V gene (reference sequence). The CDR3, as DNA: TGTGCCAGCGGACTAGCGGTGACTCAAGAGACCCAGTACTTC. It codes for CASGLAVTQETQYF.

This clone was picked up a small number of times. One end of the junction is discordant with germline, which a read error may explain. V usage is TRBV7-7 and J usage is TRBJ2-2; no firm D call. The length of the CDR3 is 12 residues. Germline V gene data show CDR1 as SSHAT and CDR2 as FNYEAQ (reference sequence). CDR3 in amino acids: CASSFLTGELFF. In DNA form, the CDR3 reads TGTGCTAGCAGCTTTTTAACCGGGGAGCTGTTTTTT.

The chain recombines TRBV29-1 with TRBJ1-2; no clear D. V gave up 0 bases and J gave up 4 bases, with 12 bases separating them. In germline, CDR1 is SQVTM, CDR2 ANQGSEA. This CDR3 is 14 amino acids long. CDR3 DNA: TGCAGCGTTGAAGATTACGCCGGAGCCTATGGCTACACCTTC. Its protein product is CSVEDYAGAYGYTF.

The gene calls are TRBV30 and TRBJ2-3, with 9 bases fitting TRBD2. J gave up 0 bases and V 0 bases, and 7 bases lay outside the gene matches. Germline CDR1 GTSNPN, CDR2 SVGIG (reference sequence). The CDR3 is made up of 17 amino acids. This chain's CDR3 is CAWSVLLAGPSTDTQYF. As DNA, the CDR3 is TGTGCCTGGAGTGTCCTCCTAGCGGGGCCTAGCACAGATACGCAGTATTTT. Looking up the rest from reference TRBV30 and TRBJ2-3 gives the full variable domain: SQTIHQWPATLVQPVGSPLSLECTVEGTSNPNLYWYRQAAGRGLQLLFYSVGIGQISSEVPQNLSASRPQDRQFILSSKKLLLSDSGFYLCAWSVLLAGPSTDTQYFGPGTRLTVL.